This T cell receptor beta chain was sequenced in a study of blood T cell repertoires in COVID-19. This CDR3 region has 13 residues. Trimming removed 6 bases at V and 7 bases at J, with 13 bases between. Produced via immunoSEQ multiplex PCR; TCRdb's table is partial and in-frame only. The table records 200,000 to 250,000 clones, over 75% of them present only once. This chain joins TRBV12-3 or TRBV12-4 and TRBJ2-1; perhaps TRBD1 as D (6 bases). The sample comprised PBMCs or T cells enriched from blood (not recorded which). The clonotype originates from a woman between 45 and 65 years old with acute COVID-19. DNA for the CDR3: TGTGCCAGCAGGATTAGGGGGTTGAATGAGCAGTTCTTC. This translates into CASRIRGLNEQFF.